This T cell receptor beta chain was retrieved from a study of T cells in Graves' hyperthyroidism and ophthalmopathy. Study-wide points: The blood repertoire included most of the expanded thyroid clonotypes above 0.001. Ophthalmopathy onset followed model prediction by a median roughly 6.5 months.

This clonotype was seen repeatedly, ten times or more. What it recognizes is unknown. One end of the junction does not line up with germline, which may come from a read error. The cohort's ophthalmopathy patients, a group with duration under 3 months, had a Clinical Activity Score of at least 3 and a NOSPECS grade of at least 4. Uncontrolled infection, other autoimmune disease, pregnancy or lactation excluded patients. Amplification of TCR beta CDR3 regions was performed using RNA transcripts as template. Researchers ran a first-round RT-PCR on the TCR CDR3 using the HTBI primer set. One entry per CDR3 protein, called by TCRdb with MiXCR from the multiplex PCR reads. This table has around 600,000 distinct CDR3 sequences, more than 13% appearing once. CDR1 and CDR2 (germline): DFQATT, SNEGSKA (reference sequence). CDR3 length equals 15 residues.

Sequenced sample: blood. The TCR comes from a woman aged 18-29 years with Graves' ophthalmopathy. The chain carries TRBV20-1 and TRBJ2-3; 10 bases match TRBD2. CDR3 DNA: TGCAGTGCCACCGGACTAGCGGAGCTACCAGAGACGCAGTATTTT. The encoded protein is CSATGLAELPETQYF.